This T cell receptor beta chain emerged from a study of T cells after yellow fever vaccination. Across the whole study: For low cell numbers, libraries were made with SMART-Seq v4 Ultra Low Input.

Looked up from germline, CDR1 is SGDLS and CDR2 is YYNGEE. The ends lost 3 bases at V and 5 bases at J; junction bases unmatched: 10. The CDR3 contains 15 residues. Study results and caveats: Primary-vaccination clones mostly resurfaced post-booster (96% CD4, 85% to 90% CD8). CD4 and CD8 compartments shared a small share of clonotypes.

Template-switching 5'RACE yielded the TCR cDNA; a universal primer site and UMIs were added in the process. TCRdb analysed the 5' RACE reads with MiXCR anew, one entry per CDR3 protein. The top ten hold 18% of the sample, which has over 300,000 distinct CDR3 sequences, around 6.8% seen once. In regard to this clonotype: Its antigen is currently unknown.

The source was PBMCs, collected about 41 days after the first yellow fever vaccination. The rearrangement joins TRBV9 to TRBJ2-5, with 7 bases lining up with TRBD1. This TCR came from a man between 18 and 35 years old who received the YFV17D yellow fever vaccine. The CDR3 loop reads CASSALQGTLETQYF. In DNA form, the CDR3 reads TGTGCCAGCAGCGCCCTACAGGGGACACTGGAGACCCAGTACTTC.